This T cell receptor (beta chain) was captured in a study of early stage breast cancer tumors (dated 2017 in TCRdb). General notes on the study: Of the 15 or so invasive breast tumors, more than 9 were found to be estrogen receptor-positive, progesterone receptor-positive and HER2-negative. Of the approximately twelve ER+/PR+/HER2- tumors, eight were classified as invasive ductal carcinomas and four as invasive lobular carcinomas. A read coverage of roughly 10-fold per sample was achieved on average. Across all samples, over 2,000,000 templates representing under 1.3 million unique clonotypes were detected. What the study reported, not specific to this receptor: Because the cohort was small, a breakdown by tumor subtype could not be done. Enriched TCRB sequences shared across patients were mostly commonly generated sequences, unlikely to play an important role in the tumor microenvironment. Compared with adjacent normal breast tissue, tumors had around 2.5-fold higher T cell density and higher clonality. Chain pairing and functional markers such as CD4, CD8 and FOXP3 were not captured by bulk genomic DNA sequencing of unsorted cells. Repertoires from blood resembled normal breast more closely than tumor, and using blood as a reference for each tissue separated tumor from normal in 14 of 16 patients.

The study profiled bulk TCR beta-chain repertoires in matched peripheral blood, tumor and adjacent normal breast tissue taken from approximately 15 patients with early-stage breast cancer. Before surgery, about 4.5-10 mL of whole blood was collected in EDTA tubes and processed within 2 hours. Ficoll-Paque centrifugation in SepMate-50 tubes was used to isolate peripheral blood mononuclear cells. For storage in liquid nitrogen, PBMCs were cryopreserved as aliquots of roughly 1.8 to 4 million cells in roughly 90% FBS with around 10% DMSO. The Qiagen AllPrep DNA/RNA Mini kit was used for genomic DNA extraction. Regarding this clone: The antigen it binds to is not known. One base away there is no much larger clone; base qualities are not given.

Measured from the cysteine to the phenylalanine, the CDR3 is 15 residues long. CDR3 DNA is the only sequence kept; it has 45 bases, read in frame from the first base. Each sample was amplified in two independent genomic DNA replicates, using about 0.47 ug for blood and approximately 1.4 ug for tumor or normal breast. TCRB sequencing of genomic DNA was carried out with the ImmunoSeq Intro kit according to the manufacturer's instructions. For absolute quantification, the roughly 30-cycle multiplex PCR included proprietary primers along with spike-in control sequences. An 87-bp fragment spanning the CDR3 and flanking V and J genes was sequenced with single-end 150-bp reads. Each lane of an Illumina MiSeq using version 3.0 chemistry carried seven multiplexed samples, with two replicates per sample. The original methods were these. Raw data were processed with the vendor's proprietary pipeline, and both replicates were merged into a single result per sample. A clonotype was defined as productive rearrangements that share the same V-gene family, CDR3 amino acid sequence and J-gene segment. To compute clonality, the normalized Shannon entropy (Pielou evenness) of TCRB abundances was subtracted from 1. To estimate T cell density, the total number of templates was divided by the number of input cells, which was inferred from the amount of DNA input. Recon with default parameters was used to estimate total repertoire diversity and clonality. A clonotype was considered tumor-enriched if its abundance in tumor exceeded 0.1% and was at least 32-fold higher than its abundance in normal breast. TCRdb's version of the immuneACCESS table is confined to in-frame rearrangements and falls short of the full clone set. An unresolved V gene accounts for under half of the shortfall where checked; the remainder is of unknown origin. V and J calls and clone size are given by that table; D and trimming were obtained from the DNA. In this sample the table shows more than 65,000 clones, around 80% of which occur a single time. Of the sample, approximately 4.5% falls within the top ten clones.

Sequenced: blood. This clonotype originated in a middle-aged person with breast cancer. The receptor chain draws on TRBV1 and TRBJ2-1; TRBD1 reflects the table's D call only, with no check against the DNA. TRBV1 is classified as a pseudogene. This receptor carries the CDR3 CTSAPGQVNYNEQFF. The DNA is TGCACCAGCGCCCCGGGACAGGTGAACTACAATGAGCAGTTCTTC.